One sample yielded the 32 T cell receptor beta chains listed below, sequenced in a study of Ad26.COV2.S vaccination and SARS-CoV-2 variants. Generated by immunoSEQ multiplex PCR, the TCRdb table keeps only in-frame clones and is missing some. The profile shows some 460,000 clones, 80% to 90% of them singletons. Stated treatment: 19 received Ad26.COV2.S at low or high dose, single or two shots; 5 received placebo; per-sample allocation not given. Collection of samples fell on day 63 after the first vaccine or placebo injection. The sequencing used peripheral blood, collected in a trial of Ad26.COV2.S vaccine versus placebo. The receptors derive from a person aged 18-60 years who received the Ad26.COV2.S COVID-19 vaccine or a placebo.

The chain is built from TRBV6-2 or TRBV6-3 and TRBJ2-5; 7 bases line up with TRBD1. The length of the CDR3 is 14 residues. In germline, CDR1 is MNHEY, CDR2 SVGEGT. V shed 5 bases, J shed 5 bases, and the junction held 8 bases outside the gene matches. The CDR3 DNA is TGTGCCAGCAGTCGACAGGGTCCGTTTGAGACCCAGTACTTC. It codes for CASSRQGPFETQYF.

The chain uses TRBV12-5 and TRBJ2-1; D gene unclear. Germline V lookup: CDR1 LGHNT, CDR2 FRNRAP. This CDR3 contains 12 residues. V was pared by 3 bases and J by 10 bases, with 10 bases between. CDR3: CASGFSPLEQFF. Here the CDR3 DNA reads TGTGCTAGTGGTTTCTCTCCCTTAGAGCAGTTCTTC.

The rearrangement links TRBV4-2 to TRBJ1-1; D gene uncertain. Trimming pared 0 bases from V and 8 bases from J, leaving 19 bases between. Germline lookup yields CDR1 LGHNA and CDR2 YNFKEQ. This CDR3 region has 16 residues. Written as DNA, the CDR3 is TGTGCCAGCAGCCAAGACGGAGGTGCCCGGCCCCAAGAAGCTTTCTTT. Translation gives CASSQDGGARPQEAFF.

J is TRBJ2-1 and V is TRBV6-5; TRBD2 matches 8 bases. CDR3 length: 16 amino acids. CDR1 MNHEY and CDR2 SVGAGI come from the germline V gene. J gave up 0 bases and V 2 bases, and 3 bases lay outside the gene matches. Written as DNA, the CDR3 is TGTGCCAGCAGTTACGGGACTAGGGGCTCCTACAATGAGCAGTTCTTC. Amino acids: CASSYGTRGSYNEQFF.

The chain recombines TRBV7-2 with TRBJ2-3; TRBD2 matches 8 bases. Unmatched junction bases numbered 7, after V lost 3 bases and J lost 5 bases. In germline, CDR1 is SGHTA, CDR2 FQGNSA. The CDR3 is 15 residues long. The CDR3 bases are TGTGCCAGCAGCTTCCGGCGGGGGGCGCTAGATACGCAGTATTTT. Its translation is CASSFRRGALDTQYF.

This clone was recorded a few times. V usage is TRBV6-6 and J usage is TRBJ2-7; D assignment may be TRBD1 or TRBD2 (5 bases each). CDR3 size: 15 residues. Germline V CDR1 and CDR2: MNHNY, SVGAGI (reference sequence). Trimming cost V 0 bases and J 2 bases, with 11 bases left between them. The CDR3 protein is CASSYSPGRTYEQYF. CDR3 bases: TGTGCCAGCAGTTACTCGCCGGGACGGACCTACGAGCAGTACTTC.

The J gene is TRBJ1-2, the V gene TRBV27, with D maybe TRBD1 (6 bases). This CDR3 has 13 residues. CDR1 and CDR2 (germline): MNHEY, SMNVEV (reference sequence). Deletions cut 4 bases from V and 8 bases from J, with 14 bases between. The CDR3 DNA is TGTGCCAGCAGTTGGACAGTCGGCGGCGGCTACACCTTC. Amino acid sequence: CASSWTVGGGYTF.

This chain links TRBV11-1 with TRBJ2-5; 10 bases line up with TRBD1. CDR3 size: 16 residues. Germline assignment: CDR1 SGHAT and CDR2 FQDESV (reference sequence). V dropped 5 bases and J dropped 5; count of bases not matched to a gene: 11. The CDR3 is CASSQSSMGQGETQYF. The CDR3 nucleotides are TGTGCCAGCAGCCAATCCTCCATGGGACAGGGGGAGACCCAGTACTTC.

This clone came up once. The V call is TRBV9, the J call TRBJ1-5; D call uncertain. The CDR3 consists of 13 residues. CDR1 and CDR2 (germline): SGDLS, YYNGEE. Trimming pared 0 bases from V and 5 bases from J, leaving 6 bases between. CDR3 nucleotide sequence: TGTGCCAGCAGCGTAGATGACGATCAGCCCCAGCATTTT. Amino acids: CASSVDDDQPQHF.

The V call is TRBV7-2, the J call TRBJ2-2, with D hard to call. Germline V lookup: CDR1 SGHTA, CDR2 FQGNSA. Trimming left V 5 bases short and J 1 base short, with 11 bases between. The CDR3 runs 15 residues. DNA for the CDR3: TGTGCCAGCAGCCCCATGGGCAGGAACACCGGGGAGCTGTTTTTT. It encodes CASSPMGRNTGELFF.

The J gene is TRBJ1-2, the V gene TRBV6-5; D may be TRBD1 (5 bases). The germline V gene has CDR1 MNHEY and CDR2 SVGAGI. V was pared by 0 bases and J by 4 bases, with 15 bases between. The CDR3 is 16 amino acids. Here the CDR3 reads CASSYSGGQGAYGYTF. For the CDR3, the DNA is TGTGCCAGCAGTTACTCGGGAGGGCAGGGCGCCTATGGCTACACCTTC.

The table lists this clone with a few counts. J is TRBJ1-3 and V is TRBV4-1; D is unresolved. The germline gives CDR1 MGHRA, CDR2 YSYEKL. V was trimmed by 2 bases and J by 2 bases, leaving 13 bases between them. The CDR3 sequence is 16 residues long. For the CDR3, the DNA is TGCGCCAGCAGCCAAATCAAAGCCGGGACTGGAAACACCATATATTTT. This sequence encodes CASSQIKAGTGNTIYF.

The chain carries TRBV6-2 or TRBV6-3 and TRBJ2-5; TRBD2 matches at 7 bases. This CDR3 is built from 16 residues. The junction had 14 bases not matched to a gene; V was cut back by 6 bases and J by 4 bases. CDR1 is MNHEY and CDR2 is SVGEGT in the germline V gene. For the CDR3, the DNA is TGTGCCAGCAGCCCTTTTCGACTAGCACGAAGAGAGACCCAGTACTTC. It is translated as CASSPFRLARRETQYF.

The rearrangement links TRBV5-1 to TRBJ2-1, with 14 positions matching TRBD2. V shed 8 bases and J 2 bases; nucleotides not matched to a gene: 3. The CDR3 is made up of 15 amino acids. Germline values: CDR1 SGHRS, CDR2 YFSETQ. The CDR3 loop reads CASGTSGGTYNEQFF. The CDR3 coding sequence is TGCGCCAGTGGGACTAGCGGGGGCACCTACAATGAGCAGTTCTTC.

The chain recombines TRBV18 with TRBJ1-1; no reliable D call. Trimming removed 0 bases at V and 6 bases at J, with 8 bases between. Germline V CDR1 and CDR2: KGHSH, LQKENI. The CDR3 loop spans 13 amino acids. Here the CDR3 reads CASSPPGLAEAFF. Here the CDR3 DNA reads TGTGCCAGCTCACCACCGGGATTAGCTGAAGCTTTCTTT.

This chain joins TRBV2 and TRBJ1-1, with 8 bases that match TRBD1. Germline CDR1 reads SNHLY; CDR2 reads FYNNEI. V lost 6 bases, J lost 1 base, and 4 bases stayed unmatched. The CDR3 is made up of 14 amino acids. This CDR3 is CASSFGTGNTEAFF. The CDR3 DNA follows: TGTGCCAGCAGCTTCGGGACAGGGAACACTGAAGCTTTCTTT.

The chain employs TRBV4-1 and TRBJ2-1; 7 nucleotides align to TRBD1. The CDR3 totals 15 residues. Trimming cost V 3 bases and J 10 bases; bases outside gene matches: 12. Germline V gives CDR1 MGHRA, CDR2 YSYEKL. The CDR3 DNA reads TGCGCCAGCAGCCACAAGGATGACAGGGTGGAGGAGCAGTTCTTC. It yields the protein CASSHKDDRVEEQFF.

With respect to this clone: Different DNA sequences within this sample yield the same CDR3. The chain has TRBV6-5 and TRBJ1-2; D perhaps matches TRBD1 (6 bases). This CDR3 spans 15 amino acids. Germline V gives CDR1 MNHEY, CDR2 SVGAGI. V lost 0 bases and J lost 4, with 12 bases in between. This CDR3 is CASSYSRQGLYGYTF. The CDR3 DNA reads TGTGCCAGCAGTTACTCTAGGCAGGGGCTCTATGGCTACACCTTC.

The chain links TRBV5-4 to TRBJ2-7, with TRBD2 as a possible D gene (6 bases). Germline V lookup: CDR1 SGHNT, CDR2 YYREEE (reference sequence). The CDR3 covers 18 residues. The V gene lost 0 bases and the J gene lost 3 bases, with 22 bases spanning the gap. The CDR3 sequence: CASSLAAGLPASGYEQYF. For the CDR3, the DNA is TGTGCCAGCAGCTTGGCCGCTGGACTACCAGCTTCGGGCTACGAGCAGTACTTC.

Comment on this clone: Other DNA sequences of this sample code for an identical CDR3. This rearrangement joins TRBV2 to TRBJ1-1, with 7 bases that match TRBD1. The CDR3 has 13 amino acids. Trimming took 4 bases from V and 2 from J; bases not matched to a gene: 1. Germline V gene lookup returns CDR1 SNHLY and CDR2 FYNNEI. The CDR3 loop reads CASSGQGNTEAFF. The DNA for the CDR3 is TGTGCCAGCAGTGGACAGGGCAACACTGAAGCTTTCTTT.

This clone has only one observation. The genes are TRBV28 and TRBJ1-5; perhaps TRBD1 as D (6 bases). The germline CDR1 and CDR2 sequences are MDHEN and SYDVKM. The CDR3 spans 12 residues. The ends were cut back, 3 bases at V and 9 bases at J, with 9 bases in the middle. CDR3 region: CASSFLQGPQHF. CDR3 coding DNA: TGTGCCAGCAGTTTCCTACAGGGGCCCCAGCATTTT.

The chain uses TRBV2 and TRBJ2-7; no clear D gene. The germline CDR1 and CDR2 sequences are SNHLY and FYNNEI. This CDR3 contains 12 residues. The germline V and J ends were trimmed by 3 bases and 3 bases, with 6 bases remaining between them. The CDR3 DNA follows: TGTGCCAGCAGTGAGCAAGACTACGAGCAGTACTTC. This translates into CASSEQDYEQYF.

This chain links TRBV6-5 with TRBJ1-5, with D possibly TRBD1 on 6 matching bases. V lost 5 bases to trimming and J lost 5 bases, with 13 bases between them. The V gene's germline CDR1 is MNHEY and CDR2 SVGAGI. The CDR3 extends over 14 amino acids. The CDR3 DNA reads TGTGCCAGCAGTCCCACAGGGACCTATCAGCCCCAGCATTTT. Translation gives CASSPTGTYQPQHF.

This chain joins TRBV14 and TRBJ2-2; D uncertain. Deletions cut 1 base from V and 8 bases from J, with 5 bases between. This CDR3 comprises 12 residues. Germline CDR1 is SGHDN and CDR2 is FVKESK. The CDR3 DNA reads TGTGCCAGCAGCCAAGTGGGTGGGGAGCTGTTTTTT. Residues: CASSQVGGELFF.

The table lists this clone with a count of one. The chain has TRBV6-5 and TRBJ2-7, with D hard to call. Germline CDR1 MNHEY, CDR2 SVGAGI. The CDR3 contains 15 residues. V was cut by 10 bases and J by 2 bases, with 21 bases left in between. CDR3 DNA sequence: TGTGCCACCTCCAGAACCAGTACCTTTCCCTACGAGCAGTACTTC. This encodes CATSRTSTFPYEQYF.

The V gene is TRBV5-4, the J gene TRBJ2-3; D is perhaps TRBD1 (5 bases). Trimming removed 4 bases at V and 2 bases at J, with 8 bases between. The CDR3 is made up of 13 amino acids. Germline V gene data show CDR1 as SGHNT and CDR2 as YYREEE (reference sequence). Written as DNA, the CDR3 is TGTGCCAGCAGCACGACAGACACAGATACGCAGTATTTT. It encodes CASSTTDTDTQYF. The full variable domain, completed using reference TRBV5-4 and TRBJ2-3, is ETGVTQSPTHLIKTRGQQVTLRCSSQSGHNTVSWYQQALGQGPQFIFQYYREEENGRGNFPPRFSGLQFPNYSSELNVNALELDDSALYLCASSTTDTDTQYFGPGTRLTVL.

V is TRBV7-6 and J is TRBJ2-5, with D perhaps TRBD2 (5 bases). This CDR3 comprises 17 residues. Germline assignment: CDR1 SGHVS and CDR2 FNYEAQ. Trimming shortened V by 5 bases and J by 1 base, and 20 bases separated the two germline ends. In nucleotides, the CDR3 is TGTGCCAGCAGCACAATATCGCCCGGGATCTTCCAAGAGACCCAGTACTTC. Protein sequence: CASSTISPGIFQETQYF.

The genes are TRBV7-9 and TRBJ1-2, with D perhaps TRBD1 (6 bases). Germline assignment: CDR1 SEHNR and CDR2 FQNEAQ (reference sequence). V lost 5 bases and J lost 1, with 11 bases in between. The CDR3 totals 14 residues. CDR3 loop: CASSAQGLNYGYTF. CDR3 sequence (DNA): TGTGCCAGCAGCGCACAGGGTCTTAACTATGGCTACACCTTC.

CDR3 sequence reads: CASRGGQALNSPLHF. CDR3 sequence (DNA): TGTGCCAGCCGAGGAGGACAGGCGCTTAATTCACCCCTCCACTTT. The gene calls are TRBV6-5 and TRBJ1-6; TRBD1 agrees at 7 bases. The CDR3 spans 15 residues. Germline CDR1 is MNHEY and CDR2 is SVGAGI. The V gene end was trimmed by 8 bases and the J gene end by 6 bases; junction bases not matched to a gene: 10.

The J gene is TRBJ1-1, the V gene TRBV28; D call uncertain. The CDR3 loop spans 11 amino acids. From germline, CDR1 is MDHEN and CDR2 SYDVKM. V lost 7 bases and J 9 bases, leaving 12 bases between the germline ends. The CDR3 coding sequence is TGTGCCAGCAAAGGGCGGTCGAAAGCTTTCTTT. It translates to CASKGRSKAFF.

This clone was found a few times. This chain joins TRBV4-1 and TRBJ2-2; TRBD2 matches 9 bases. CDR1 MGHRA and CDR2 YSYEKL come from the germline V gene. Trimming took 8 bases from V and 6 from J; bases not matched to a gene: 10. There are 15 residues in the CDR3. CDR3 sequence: CASRGTSFIAGELFF. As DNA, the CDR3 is TGCGCCAGCCGAGGGACTAGCTTCATCGCCGGGGAGCTGTTTTTT.

The CDR3: CASSRGGTDTQYF. CDR3 bases: TGTGCCAGTAGTAGGGGGGGCACAGATACGCAGTATTTT. This chain uses TRBV19 with TRBJ2-3; possible D gene TRBD2, 6 bases. The CDR3 runs to 13 residues. Trimming left V 4 bases short and J 1 base short, with 6 bases between. Germline V gene data show CDR1 as LNHDA and CDR2 as SQIVND (reference sequence).